The subject of this entry is one T cell receptor beta chain. Running of the assay took place at deep level. Libraries were prepared by immunoSEQ multiplex PCR; TCRdb keeps only in-frame clonotypes and omits some of them. Seen here are some 500,000 clones, 70% to 80% observed once, and the top ten hold around 12%. The sample is drawn from a study of shared clonotypes between healthy human individuals. V was trimmed by 0 bases and J by 3 bases, leaving 9 bases between them. Germline V gene data show CDR1 as SGHTS and CDR2 as YDEGEE. The CDR3 extends over 14 amino acids. The chain combines TRBV5-8 with TRBJ1-1, with D perhaps matching TRBD1 (6 bases). Sequencing input: PBMCs. The receptor was isolated from a middle-aged woman in good health. Some clones in this sample may be carry-over from other donors' samples. The DNA of the CDR3 is TGTGCCAGCAGCTTGGGGGGGGCTCACACTGAAGCTTTCTTT. Amino acids: CASSLGGAHTEAFF.